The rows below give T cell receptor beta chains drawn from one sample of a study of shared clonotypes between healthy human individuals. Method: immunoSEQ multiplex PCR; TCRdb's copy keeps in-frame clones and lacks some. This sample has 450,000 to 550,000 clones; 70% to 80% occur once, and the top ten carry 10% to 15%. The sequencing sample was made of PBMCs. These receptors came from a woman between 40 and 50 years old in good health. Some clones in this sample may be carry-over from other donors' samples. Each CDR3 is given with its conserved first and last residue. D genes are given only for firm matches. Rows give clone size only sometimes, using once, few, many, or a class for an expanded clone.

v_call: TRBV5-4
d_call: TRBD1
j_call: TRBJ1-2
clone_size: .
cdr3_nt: TGTGCCAGCAGCGGCCGGGACAGGGCCTATGGCTACACCTTC
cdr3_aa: CASSGRDRAYGYTF

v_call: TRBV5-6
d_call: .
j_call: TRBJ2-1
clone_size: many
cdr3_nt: TGTGCCAGCAGACCTGAGCTTGGGCTTGGTTACAATGAGCAGTTCTTC
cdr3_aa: CASRPELGLGYNEQFF

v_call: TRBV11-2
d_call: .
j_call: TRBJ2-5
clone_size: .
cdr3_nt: TGTGCCAGCAGCTTAGCAGCTGGGCACCAAGAGACCCAGTACTTC
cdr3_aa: CASSLAAGHQETQYF

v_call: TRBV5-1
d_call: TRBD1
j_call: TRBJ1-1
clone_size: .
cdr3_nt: TGCGCCAGCAGCCCCCGGACAGGGATGGATACTGAAGCTTTCTTT
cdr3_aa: CASSPRTGMDTEAFF

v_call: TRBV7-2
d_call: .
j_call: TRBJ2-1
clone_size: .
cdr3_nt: TGTGCCAGCAGAGCCTCGGCCCCCGTGGTTGATGAGCAGTTCTTC
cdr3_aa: CASRASAPVVDEQFF

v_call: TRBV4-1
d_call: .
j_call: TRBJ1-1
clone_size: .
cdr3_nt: TGCGCCAGCAGCCAAGAAGCTTGGGTGAACACTGAAGCTTTCTTT
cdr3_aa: CASSQEAWVNTEAFF

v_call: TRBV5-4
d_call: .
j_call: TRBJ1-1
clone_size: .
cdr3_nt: TGTGCCAGCAGCTTGGGTTCTGGGACCCTTGGCACTGAAGCTTTCTTT
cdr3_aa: CASSLGSGTLGTEAFF

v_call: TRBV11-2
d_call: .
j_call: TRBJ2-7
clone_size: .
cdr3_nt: TGTGCCAGCAGCTTAGCAGGGCCCTCCTACGAGCAGTACTTC
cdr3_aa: CASSLAGPSYEQYF

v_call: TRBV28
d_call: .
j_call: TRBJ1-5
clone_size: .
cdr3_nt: TGTGCCAGCAGTCCTGGGGCCGTCATGGGGGCCAATCAGCCCCAGCATTTT
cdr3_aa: CASSPGAVMGANQPQHF

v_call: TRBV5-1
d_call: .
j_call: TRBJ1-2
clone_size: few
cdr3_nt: TGCGCCAGCAGCCCACCAGGGACCTCCGTAGGCTACACCTTC
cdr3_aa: CASSPPGTSVGYTF

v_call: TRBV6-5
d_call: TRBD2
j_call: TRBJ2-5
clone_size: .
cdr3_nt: TGTGCCAGCAGATGGACTAGGGGACAAGAGACCCAGTACTTC
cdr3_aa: CASRWTRGQETQYF

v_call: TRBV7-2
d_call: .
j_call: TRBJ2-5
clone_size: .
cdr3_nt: TGTGCCAGCAGCACTAATCTACGGGGGACCCAGTACTTC
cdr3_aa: CASSTNLRGTQYF

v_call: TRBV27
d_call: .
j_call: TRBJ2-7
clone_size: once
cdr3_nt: TGTGCCAGCCGTTTAATGGTCGGGACCGAGAACGAGCAGTACTTC
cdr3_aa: CASRLMVGTENEQYF

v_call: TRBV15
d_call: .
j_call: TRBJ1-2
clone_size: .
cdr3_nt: TGTGCCACCAGCAGAGATATAACGCTTAACTATGGCTACACCTTC
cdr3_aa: CATSRDITLNYGYTF

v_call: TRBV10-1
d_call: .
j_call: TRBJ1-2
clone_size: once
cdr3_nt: TGCGCCAGCAGTGAGCTCGAGCCAGGAACGAGTAGTGGTGGCTACACCTTC
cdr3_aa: CASSELEPGTSSGGYTF

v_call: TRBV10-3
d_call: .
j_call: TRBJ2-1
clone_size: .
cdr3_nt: TGTGCCAGGATTTCCCTCGAGGCGGGCAATGAGCAGTTCTTC
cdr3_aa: CARISLEAGNEQFF

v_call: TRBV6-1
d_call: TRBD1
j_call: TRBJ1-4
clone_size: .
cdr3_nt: TGTGCCAGCAGTGTTAGGGGCGGGACAGGGGGCGAAAAACTGTTTTTT
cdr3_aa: CASSVRGGTGGEKLFF